This entry concerns a single TCR beta chain. The antigen this receptor binds is unknown. The record has no base qualities; no much larger clone is one base away. The CDR3 runs 14 residues from the cysteine to the phenylalanine. This entry keeps only the CDR3 DNA: 42 bases, framed from base 1. The V and J ends are trimmed by 6 bases and 8 bases, leaving 14 bases between them. CDR1 and CDR2, looked up from the germline V gene, are SGHDN and FVKESK. The data stem from a study of PD-L1 blockade in urothelial cancer (TCRdb year 2017). In the study overall: Every patient began therapy at some point between 2013 and 2015 and was given atezolizumab 1,200 mg intravenously every 3 weeks. About 85% of the 29 patients were identified as males with urothelial cancer of bladder origin, and a prior smoking history was reported by 18 of 29 patients. Patients had an ECOG performance status of 0 or 1 and had received between 0 and 3 prior chemotherapy regimens. Blood samples were analyzed at 3 weeks after treatment start (second dose) and at 6 weeks after treatment start. Blood samples gave a median of about 150,000 T cells and tens of thousands of unique TCRs, with a median clonality of about 0.078. The study, an exploratory multi-omic analysis, examined somatic, immune and clinical correlates of response to PD-L1 blockade with atezolizumab in urothelial cancer. Pretreatment tumor samples, along with matched peripheral blood serially collected before and after atezolizumab treatment, were subjected to TCR sequencing. Durable clinical benefit was defined as progression-free survival longer than 6 months, and TCR features were also tested against progression-free and overall survival. Whole exome sequencing and RNA sequencing of pretreatment tumors were performed alongside TCR sequencing in the same patients. Under 10 patients achieved durable clinical benefit and approximately 20 did not. Approximately 30 patients had pretreatment blood TCR-seq, some 24 had at least one posttreatment blood collection, and some 24 had tumor TCR-seq.

Synthetic TCR analog templates were spiked into each PCR so that absolute template abundance could be estimated from read counts. TCRbeta CDR3 regions were amplified from genomic DNA with bias-controlled V and J gene primers using the immunoSEQ assay. Rearranged TCRbeta segments were sequenced at approximately 20X coverage. Turning to the authors' computational methods: Clustering was used to correct sequencing errors, and CDR3s were annotated against IMGT so that V, D and J genes could be assigned. Only productive TCRbeta rearrangements were used in downstream analyses, excluding out-of-frame or stop-codon sequences. Clonality was calculated as one minus the Shannon entropy normalized by the log of the number of unique productive sequences. Fisher's exact test with Benjamini-Hochberg correction, at a threshold of adjusted p below 0.01, was used to find clones that differed between time points or between blood and tumor. Not all clones reach the TCRdb copy of this immuneACCESS table, which keeps in-frame sequences only. Checked studies attribute under half of the gap to unresolved V genes and leave the rest unexplained. Clone size and the V and J calls come from that table; the DNA yielded D and trimming. The sample has 95,000 to 130,000 clones on record, around 89% of them singletons. Jointly, the top ten make up under 2% of the sample.

The time point label on this specimen signifies: peripheral blood 6 weeks after treatment start. A cohort of about 27 patients with locally advanced or metastatic urothelial carcinoma, treated at Memorial Sloan Kettering on a trial protocol, was included. Peripheral blood mononuclear cells were collected pretreatment and during treatment, with between 1 and 8 total time points per patient. The Qiagen DNeasy Blood extraction kit was used to purify genomic DNA from total PBMCs and tumor samples. PBMCs were collected pretreatment and during treatment, and were isolated and stored as previously described. What the authors observed across the whole study: Among patients with durable benefit, tumor-associated TCR clones showed greater expansion in peripheral blood 3 weeks after treatment started (n of about 20, p = 0.022). Because the sample size was small (n ≈ 30) and many of the analyses were exploratory, the results are meant to be hypothesis-generating. Improved progression-free and overall survival was found to be associated with pretreatment peripheral blood TCR clonality below the median.

The material was PBMCs, obtained around atezolizumab (anti-PD-L1) treatment. This clonotype originated in a man in his 60s with urothelial cancer. The chain couples TRBV14 to TRBJ1-6; the D gene remains uncertain. The CDR3 protein: CASRPPGFDSPLHF. The nucleotide sequence reads as follows: TGTGCCAGCAGGCCCCCGGGGTTTGATTCACCCCTCCACTTT.